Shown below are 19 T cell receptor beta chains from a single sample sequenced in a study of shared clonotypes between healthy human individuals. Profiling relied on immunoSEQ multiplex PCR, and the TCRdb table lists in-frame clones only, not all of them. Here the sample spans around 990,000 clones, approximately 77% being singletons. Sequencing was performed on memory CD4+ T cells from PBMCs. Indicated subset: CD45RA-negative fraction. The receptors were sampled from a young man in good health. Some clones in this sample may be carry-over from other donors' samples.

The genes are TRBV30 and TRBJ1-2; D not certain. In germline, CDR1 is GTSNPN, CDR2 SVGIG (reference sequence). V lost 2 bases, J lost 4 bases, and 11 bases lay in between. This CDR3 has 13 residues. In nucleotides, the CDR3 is TGTGCCTGGAGTAGAGGATGGAGCTATGGCTACACCTTC. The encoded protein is CAWSRGWSYGYTF.

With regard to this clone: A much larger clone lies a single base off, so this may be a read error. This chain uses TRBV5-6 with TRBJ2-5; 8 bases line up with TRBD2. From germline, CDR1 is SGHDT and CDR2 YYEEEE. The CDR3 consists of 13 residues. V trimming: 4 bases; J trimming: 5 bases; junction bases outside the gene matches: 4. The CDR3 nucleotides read TGTGCCAGCAGCCCCCCGGGGGGGGAGACCCAGTACTTC. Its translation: CASSPPGGETQYF. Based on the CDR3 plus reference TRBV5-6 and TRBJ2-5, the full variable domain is DAGVTQSPTHLIKTRGQQVTLRCSPKSGHDTVSWYQQALGQGPQFIFQYYEEEERQRGNFPDRFSGHQFPNYSSELNVNALLLGDSALYLCASSPPGGETQYFGPGTRLLVL.

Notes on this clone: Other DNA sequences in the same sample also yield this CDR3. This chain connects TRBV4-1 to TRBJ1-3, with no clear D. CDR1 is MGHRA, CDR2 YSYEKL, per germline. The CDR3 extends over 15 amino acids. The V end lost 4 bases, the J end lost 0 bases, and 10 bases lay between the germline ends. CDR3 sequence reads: CASSPQAHSGNTIYF. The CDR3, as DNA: TGCGCCAGCAGCCCTCAGGCTCACTCTGGAAACACCATATATTTT.

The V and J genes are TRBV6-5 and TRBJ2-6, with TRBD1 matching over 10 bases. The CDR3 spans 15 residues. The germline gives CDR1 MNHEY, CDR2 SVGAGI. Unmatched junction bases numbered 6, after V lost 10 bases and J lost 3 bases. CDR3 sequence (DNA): TGTGCCAACTCGGACAGGGGGTTTGGGGCCAACGTCCTGACTTTC. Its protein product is CANSDRGFGANVLTF.

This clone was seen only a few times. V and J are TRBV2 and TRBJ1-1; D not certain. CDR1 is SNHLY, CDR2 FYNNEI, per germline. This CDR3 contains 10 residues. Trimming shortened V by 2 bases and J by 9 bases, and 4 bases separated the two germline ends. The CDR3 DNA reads TGTGCCAGCAGTGAAAGTAAAGCTTTCTTT. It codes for CASSESKAFF.

The CDR3 reads CASTHGLAGGGDTQYF. Written as DNA, the CDR3 is TGTGCCAGCACCCACGGCCTAGCGGGAGGTGGCGATACGCAGTATTTT. The V call is TRBV2, the J call TRBJ2-3; 11 nucleotides align to TRBD2. The length of the CDR3 is 16 residues. CDR1 SNHLY and CDR2 FYNNEI come from the germline V gene. Trimming cost V 7 bases and J 6 bases; bases outside gene matches: 12.

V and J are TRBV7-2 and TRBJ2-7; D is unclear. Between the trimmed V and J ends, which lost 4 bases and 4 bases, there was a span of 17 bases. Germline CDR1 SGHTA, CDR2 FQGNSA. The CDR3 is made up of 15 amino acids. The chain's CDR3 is CASSYGNPPDYEQYF. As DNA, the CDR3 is TGTGCCAGCAGCTATGGGAACCCCCCGGATTACGAGCAGTACTTC. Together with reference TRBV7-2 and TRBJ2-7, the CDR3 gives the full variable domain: GAGVSQSPSNKVTEKGKDVELRCDPISGHTALYWYRQSLGQGLEFLIYFQGNSAPDKSGLPSDRFSAERTGGSVSTLTIQRTQQEDSAVYLCASSYGNPPDYEQYFGPGTRLTVT.

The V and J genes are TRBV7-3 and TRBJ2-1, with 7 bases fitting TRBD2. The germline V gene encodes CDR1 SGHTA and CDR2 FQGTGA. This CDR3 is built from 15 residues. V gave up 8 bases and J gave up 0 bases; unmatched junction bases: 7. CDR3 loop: CASAGGRGSYNEQFF. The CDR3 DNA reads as TGTGCCAGCGCGGGTGGGAGGGGCTCCTACAATGAGCAGTTCTTC.

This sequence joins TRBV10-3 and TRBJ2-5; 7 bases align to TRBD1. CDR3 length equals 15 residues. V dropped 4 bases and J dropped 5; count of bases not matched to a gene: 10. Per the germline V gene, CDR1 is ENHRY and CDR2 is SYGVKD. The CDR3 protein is CAISVGQGVAETQYF. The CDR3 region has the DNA TGTGCCATCAGTGTAGGGCAGGGGGTGGCGGAGACCCAGTACTTC.

The CDR3 sequence is CASSLYNREGGKLFF. The DNA of the CDR3 is TGTGCCAGCAGCTTGTATAACAGGGAGGGAGGAAAACTGTTTTTT. The chain uses TRBV5-4 and TRBJ1-4; tentatively, D is TRBD1 (6 bases). The germline CDR1 and CDR2 sequences are SGHNT and YYREEE (reference sequence). The V gene lost 1 base and the J gene lost 10 bases, with 17 bases spanning the gap. The CDR3 consists of 15 residues. The full variable domain, completed using reference TRBV5-4 and TRBJ1-4, is ETGVTQSPTHLIKTRGQQVTLRCSSQSGHNTVSWYQQALGQGPQFIFQYYREEENGRGNFPPRFSGLQFPNYSSELNVNALELDDSALYLCASSLYNREGGKLFFGSGTQLSVL.

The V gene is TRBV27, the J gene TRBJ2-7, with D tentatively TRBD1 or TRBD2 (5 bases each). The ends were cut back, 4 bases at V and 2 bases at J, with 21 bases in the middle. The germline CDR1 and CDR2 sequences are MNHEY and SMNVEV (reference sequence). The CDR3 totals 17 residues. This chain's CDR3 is CASSSPGFGTDPYEQYF. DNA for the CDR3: TGTGCCAGCAGTTCCCCAGGTTTCGGGACGGACCCCTACGAGCAGTACTTC.

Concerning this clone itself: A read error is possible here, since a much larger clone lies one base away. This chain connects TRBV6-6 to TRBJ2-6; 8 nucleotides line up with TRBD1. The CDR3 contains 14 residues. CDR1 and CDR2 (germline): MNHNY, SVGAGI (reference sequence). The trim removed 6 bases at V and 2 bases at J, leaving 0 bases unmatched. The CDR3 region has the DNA TGTGCCAGCAGGGACAGGGCTGGGGCCAACGTCCTGACTTTC. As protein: CASRDRAGANVLTF.

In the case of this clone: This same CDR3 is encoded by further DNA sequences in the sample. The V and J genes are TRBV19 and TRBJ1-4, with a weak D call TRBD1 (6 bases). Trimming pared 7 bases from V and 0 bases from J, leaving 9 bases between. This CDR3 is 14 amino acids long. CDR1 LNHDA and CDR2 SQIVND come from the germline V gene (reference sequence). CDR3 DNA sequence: TGTGCCAGTATAGGGGGTGCAACTAATGAAAAACTGTTTTTT. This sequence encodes CASIGGATNEKLFF. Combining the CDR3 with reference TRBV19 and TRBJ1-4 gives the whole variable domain DGGITQSPKYLFRKEGQNVTLSCEQNLNHDAMYWYRQDPGQGLRLIYYSQIVNDFQKGDIAEGYSVSREKKESFPLTVTSAQKNPTAFYLCASIGGATNEKLFFGSGTQLSVL.

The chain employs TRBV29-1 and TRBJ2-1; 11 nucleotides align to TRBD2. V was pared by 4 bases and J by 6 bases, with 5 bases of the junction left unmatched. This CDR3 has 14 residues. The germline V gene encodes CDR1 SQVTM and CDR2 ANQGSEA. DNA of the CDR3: TGCAGCGTTGGCCTAGCGGGAGGTCTCAATGAGCAGTTCTTC. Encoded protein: CSVGLAGGLNEQFF.

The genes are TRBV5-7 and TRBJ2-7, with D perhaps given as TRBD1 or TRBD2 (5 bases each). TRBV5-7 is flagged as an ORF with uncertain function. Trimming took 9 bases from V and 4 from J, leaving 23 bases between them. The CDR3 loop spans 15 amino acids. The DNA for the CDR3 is TGTGCCACCGACTCCCGGGACCGTGAACTATACGAGCAGTACTTC. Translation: CATDSRDRELYEQYF.

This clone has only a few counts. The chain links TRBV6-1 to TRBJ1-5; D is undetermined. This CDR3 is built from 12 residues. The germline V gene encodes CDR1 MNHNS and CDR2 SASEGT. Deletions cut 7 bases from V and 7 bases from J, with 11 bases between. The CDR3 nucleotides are TGTGCCAGCAATTTAGGGCCCCAGCCCCAGCATTTT. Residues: CASNLGPQPQHF.

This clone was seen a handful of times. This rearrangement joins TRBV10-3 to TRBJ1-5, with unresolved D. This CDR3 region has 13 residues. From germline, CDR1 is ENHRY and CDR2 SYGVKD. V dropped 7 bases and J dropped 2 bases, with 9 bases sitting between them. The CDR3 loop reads CAIKKEGNQPQHF. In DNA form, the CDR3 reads TGTGCCATCAAGAAAGAAGGCAATCAGCCCCAGCATTTT.

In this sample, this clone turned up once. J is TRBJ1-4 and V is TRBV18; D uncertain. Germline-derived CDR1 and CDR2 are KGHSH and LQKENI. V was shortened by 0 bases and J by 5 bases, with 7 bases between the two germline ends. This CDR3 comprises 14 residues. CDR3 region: CASSPPGLNEKLFF. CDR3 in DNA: TGTGCCAGCTCACCACCGGGCCTAAATGAAAAACTGTTTTTT.

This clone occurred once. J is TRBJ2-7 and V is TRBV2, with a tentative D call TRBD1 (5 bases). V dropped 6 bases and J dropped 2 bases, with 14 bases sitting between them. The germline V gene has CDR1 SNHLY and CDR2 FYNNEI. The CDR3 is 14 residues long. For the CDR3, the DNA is TGTGCCAGCAGACTACAGGTGTCAACCTACGAGCAGTACTTC. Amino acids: CASRLQVSTYEQYF.